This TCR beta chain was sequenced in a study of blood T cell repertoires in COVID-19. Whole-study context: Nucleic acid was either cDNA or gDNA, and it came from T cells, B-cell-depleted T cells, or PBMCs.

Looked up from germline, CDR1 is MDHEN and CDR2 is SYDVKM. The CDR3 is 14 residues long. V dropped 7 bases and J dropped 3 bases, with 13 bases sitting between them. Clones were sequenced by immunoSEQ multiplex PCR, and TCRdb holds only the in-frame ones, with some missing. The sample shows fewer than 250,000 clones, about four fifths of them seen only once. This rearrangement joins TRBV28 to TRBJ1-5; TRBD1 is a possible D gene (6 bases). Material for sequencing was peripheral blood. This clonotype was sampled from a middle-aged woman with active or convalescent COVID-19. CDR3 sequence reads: CASNLGQSNQPQHF. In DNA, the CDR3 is TGTGCCAGCAACCTAGGACAGTCCAATCAGCCCCAGCATTTT.